This T cell receptor beta chain was recorded in a study of shared clonotypes between healthy human individuals. The trim removed 5 bases at V and 2 bases at J, leaving 11 bases unmatched. Germline CDR1 reads SGHAT; CDR2 reads FQNNGV. The CDR3 covers 18 residues. The method was immunoSEQ multiplex PCR; TCRdb's version includes in-frame clones alone and lacks a portion of them. This table holds more than 500,000 clones, approximately 94% found once. V gene TRBV11-2 combines with J gene TRBJ2-3, with 12 bases matching TRBD2. The sequence came from a woman aged 25 to 39 in good health. Sequences were obtained from naive CD4+ T cells sorted from blood. Subset in this sample: CD45RA+ positively selected. The DNA of the CDR3 is TGTGCCAGCAGCAATACTAAGCTAGCGGGAGGGTTCACAGATACGCAGTATTTT. Protein sequence: CASSNTKLAGGFTDTQYF.